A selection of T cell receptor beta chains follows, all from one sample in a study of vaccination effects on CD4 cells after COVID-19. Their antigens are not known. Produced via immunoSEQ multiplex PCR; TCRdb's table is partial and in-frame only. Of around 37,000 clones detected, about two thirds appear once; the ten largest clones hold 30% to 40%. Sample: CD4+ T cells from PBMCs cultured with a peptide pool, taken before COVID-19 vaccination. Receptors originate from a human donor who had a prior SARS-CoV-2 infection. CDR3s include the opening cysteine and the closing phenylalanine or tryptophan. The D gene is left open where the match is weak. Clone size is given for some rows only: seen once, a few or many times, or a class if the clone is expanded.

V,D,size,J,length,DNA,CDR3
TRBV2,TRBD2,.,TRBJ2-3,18,TGTGCCAGCAGTGAACAAGCCGGTATAGCGGGGGGGGTAGATACGCAGTATTTT,CASSEQAGIAGGVDTQYF
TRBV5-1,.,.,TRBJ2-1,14,TGCGCCAGCAGTAATGAGGGGCTATTGGGTGAGCAGTTCTTC,CASSNEGLLGEQFF
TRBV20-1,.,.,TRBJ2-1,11,TGCAGTGCTAGAGAATCGAGGGGACCCCTCTTC,CSARESRGPLF
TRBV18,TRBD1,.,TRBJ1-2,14,TGTGCCAGCTCACGAACGACAGGGGTGGATGGCTACACCTTC,CASSRTTGVDGYTF
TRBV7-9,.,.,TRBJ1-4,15,TGTGCCAGCAGCTCGAATCGGGCAGGGAACGAAAAACTGTTTTTT,CASSSNRAGNEKLFF
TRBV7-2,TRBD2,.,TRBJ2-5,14,TGTGCCAGCAGCTTAGAAACTAGCGGGAGGACCCAGTACTTC,CASSLETSGRTQYF
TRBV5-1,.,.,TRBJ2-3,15,TGCGCCAGCAGCTTGGGCCAGGTCGCGGCAGATACGCAGTATTTT,CASSLGQVAADTQYF
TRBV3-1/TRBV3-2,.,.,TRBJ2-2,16,TGTGCCAGCAGCCCCAAGAAGTCTAGCGATCCCGGGGAGCTGTTTTTT,CASSPKKSSDPGELFF
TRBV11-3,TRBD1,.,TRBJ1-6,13,TGTGCCAGCAGCTCCACGGCTGGGACAGCCCTCCACTTT,CASSSTAGTALHF
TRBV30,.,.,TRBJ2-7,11,TGTGCCTGGAGTGGTCGCGGTGAGCAGTACTTC,CAWSGRGEQYF
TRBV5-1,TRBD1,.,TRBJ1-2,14,TGCGCCAGCAGCTTGGCTCCGGGACAGGGGGACTACACCTTC,CASSLAPGQGDYTF
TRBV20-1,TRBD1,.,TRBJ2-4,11,TGCAGTGCTTCCCCTCGACAGGGACAGTACTTC,CSASPRQGQYF
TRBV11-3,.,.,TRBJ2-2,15,TGTGCCAGCAGCTTAGGGGAACAAGGGACCGGGGAGCTGTTTTTT,CASSLGEQGTGELFF
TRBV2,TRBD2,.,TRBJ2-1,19,TGTGCCAGCAGTGGGGGACTAGCCAAAAAATCGGACTCCTACAATGAGCAGTTCTTC,CASSGGLAKKSDSYNEQFF
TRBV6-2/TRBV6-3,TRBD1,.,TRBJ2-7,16,TGTGCCAGCAGCCAATCCCGGGACAGAGACTCCTACGAGCAGTACTTC,CASSQSRDRDSYEQYF
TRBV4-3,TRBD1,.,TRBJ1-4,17,TGCGCCAGCAGCCAAGGTTGGGCAGGGGGGATCGGTGAAAAACTGTTTTTT,CASSQGWAGGIGEKLFF
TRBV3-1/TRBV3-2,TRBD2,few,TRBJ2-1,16,TGTGCCAGCAGCCAAGTAGTCGGGAGGGCCATCCATGAGCAGTTCTTC,CASSQVVGRAIHEQFF
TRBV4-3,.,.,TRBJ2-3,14,TGCGCCAGCACACCTGTCAGAGGCACAGATACGCAGTATTTT,CASTPVRGTDTQYF
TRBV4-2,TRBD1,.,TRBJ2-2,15,TGTGCCAGCAGCCCCCGAGCAGGGGGCGACGGGGAGCTGTTTTTT,CASSPRAGGDGELFF
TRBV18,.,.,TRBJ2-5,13,TGTGCCAGCTCACCAGTTAGCGGTGAGACCCAGTACTTC,CASSPVSGETQYF
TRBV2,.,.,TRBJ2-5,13,TGTGCCAGCAGTAGGGAGCGACAAGAGACCCAGTACTTC,CASSRERQETQYF
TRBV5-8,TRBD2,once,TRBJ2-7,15,TGTGCCAGCAGCTTCTTTCGGGGAGGGTATGCGGAGCAGTACTTC,CASSFFRGGYAEQYF
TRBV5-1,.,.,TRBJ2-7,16,TGCGCCAGCAGCTTGGGAAGCCGGCAGCCTATTTACGAGCAGTACTTC,CASSLGSRQPIYEQYF
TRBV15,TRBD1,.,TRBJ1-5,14,TGTGCCACCAGCAGAGTCAGGGGGGATCAGCCCCAGCATTTT,CATSRVRGDQPQHF
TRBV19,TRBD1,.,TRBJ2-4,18,TGTGCCAGTAGTACAAAGCACTCAGGGGGCGCAGTCCAAAACATTCAGTACTTC,CASSTKHSGGAVQNIQYF
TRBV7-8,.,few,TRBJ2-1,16,TGTGCCAGCAGCTTATTCGGGCGGACGTCTTACAATGAGCAGTTCTTC,CASSLFGRTSYNEQFF
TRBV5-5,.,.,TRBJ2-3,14,TGTGCCAGCAGCAGCAGTGACCAAACAGATACGCAGTATTTT,CASSSSDQTDTQYF
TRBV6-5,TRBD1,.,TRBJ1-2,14,TGTGCCAGCAGTTCCACAGGGGGCGCCTATGGCTACACCTTC,CASSSTGGAYGYTF
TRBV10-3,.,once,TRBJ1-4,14,TGTGCCACCTGCCCTTCGGCAGCTAATGAAAAACTGTTTTTT,CATCPSAANEKLFF
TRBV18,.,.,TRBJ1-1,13,TGTGCCAGCTCACCACTCGGGAACACTGAAGCTTTCTTT,CASSPLGNTEAFF
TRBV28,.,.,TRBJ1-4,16,TGTGCCAGTCAAGCGGTAGGGGGTTTCACTAATGAAAAACTGTTTTTT,CASQAVGGFTNEKLFF
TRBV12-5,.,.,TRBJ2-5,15,TGTGCTAGTGGTTTGGTATTTGGGGGCGGGGAGACCCAGTACTTC,CASGLVFGGGETQYF
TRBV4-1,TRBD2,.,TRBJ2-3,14,TGCGCCAGCAGCCACCCAGGGAGGGCAGATACGCAGTATTTT,CASSHPGRADTQYF
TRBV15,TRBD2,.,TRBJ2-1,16,TGTGCCACCAGCAGAGTCGGGGGGGCGACCTACAATGAGCAGTTCTTC,CATSRVGGATYNEQFF
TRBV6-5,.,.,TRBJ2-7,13,TGTGCCAGCAGTTACTCGTCTACCGCGGAGCAGTACTTC,CASSYSSTAEQYF
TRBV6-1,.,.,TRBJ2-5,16,TGTGCCAGCAGTGGAACGGCAGGGGCATGGGGAGAGACCCAGTACTTC,CASSGTAGAWGETQYF
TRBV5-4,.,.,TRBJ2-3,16,TGTGCCAGCAGCTGGGGGGCGGGAACTAGCACAGATACGCAGTATTTT,CASSWGAGTSTDTQYF
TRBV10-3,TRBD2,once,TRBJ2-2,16,TGTGCCATCAGTCTCAGCGGGAGAAAGTTCGCCGGGGAGCTGTTTTTT,CAISLSGRKFAGELFF
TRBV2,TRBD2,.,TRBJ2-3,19,TGTGCCAGCAACAAGGCGACCTGGACTGGGCGGGGGGGCCGGGATACGCAGTATTTT,CASNKATWTGRGGRDTQYF
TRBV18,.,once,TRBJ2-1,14,TGTGCCAGCTCATTCCCAGGGTTTTACAATGAGCAGTTCTTC,CASSFPGFYNEQFF
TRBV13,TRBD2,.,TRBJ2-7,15,TGTGCCAGCAGCCGCGGGGGACCGTCTATCTACGAGCAGTACTTC,CASSRGGPSIYEQYF
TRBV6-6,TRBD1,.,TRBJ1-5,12,TGTGCCAGCCGACAGGGAGGTCAGCCCCAGCATTTT,CASRQGGQPQHF
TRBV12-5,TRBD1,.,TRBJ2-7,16,TGTGCTAGTGGTTTGCGATCGGACAGGGTCAACTACGAGCAGTACTTC,CASGLRSDRVNYEQYF
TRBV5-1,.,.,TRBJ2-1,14,TGCGCCAGCAGCTTGAGCGGCTCCTACAATGAGCAGTTCTTC,CASSLSGSYNEQFF
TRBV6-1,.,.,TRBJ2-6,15,TGTGCCAGCAGTGAACGGGTCACCGGGGCCAACGTCCTGACTTTC,CASSERVTGANVLTF
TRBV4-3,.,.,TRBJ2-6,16,TGCGCCAGCAGCCAAGTTGTCAGTTCTGGGGCCAACGTCCTGACTTTC,CASSQVVSSGANVLTF
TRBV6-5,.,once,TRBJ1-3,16,TGTGCCAGCAGTTACGACCAGTTCCGCTCTGGAAACACCATATATTTT,CASSYDQFRSGNTIYF
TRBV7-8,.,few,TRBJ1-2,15,TGTGCCAGCAGCCCAATTCGGGGGGCTAACTATGGCTACACCTTC,CASSPIRGANYGYTF